This T cell receptor (beta chain) comes out of a study of shared clonotypes between healthy human individuals. Across the whole study: The study drew on a couple of women and a few men aged 18 to 49 as donors. Whole-study findings and limits: Naive subsets generally exceeded memory subsets in estimated richness.

Germline lookup yields CDR1 SGHTA and CDR2 FQGTGA. V dropped 5 bases and J dropped 4; count of bases not matched to a gene: 11. The CDR3 loop spans 16 amino acids. The table came from immunoSEQ multiplex PCR; TCRdb's copy has only in-frame clones and leaves some out. This sample carries a few million clones, 85% to 95% of them seen once, and the ten largest clones take 1.5% to 2%. A note on this clone: Its cognate antigen is unknown.

CD45RO-negative CD8 cells positively selected for CCR7 made up the naive population, which excluded terminally differentiated effector memory CD45RA+ cells. HIV-negative, healthy adults without recent acute infections or vaccinations were the donors. Sequencing used naive CD8+ T cells from PBMCs. The source of this sequence is a man aged 18 to 35 in good health. Some clones in this sample may be carry-over from other donors' samples. The genes are TRBV7-3 and TRBJ2-3, with 8 bases identical to TRBD2. CDR3 coding DNA: TGTGCCAGCAGCCCGCTACCGGGAGGGCCAGCAGATACGCAGTATTTT. It yields the protein CASSPLPGGPADTQYF.